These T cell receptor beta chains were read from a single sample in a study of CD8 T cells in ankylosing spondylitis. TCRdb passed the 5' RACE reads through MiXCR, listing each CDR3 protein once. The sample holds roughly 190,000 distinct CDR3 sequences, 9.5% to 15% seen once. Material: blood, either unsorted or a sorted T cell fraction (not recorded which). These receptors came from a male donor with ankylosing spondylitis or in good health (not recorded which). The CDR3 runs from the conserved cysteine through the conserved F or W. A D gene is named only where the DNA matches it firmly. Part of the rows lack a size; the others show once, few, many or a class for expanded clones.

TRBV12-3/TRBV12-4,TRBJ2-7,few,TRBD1,CASSTGQLEQYF,TGTGCCAGCAGCACGGGACAGCTCGAGCAGTACTTC
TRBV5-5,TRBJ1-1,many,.,CASSLGGLNTEAFF,TGTGCCAGCAGCTTAGGTGGGTTGAACACTGAAGCTTTCTTT
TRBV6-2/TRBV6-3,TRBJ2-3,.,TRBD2,CASSGLAELTDTQYF,TGTGCCAGCAGCGGACTAGCGGAACTAACAGATACGCAGTATTTT
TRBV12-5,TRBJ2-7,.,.,CASGLMGAHEQYF,TGTGCTAGTGGACTAATGGGAGCGCACGAGCAGTACTTC
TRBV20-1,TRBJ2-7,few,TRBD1,CSARRGQGAYEQYF,TGCAGTGCTAGAAGGGGCCAGGGGGCATACGAGCAGTACTTC
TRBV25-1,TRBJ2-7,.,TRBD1,CASSVAVDRASYEQYF,TGTGCCAGCAGTGTAGCCGTGGACAGGGCCTCCTACGAGCAGTACTTC
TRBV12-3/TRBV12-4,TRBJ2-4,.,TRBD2,CASSLAVTSGRPLAKNIQYF,TGTGCCAGCAGTTTAGCGGTGACTAGCGGGAGGCCTTTAGCCAAAAACATTCAGTACTTC
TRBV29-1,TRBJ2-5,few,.,CSVALAQGPLGYQETQYF,TGCAGCGTTGCGTTAGCGCAAGGGCCATTAGGGTACCAAGAGACCCAGTACTTC
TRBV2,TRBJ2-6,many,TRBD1,CATPPSYDRVSTGANVLTF,TGTGCCACCCCACCCAGTTACGACAGGGTGTCGACCGGGGCCAACGTCCTGACTTTC
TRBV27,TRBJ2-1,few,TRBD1,CASTSGSGGYNEQFF,TGTGCCAGTACCTCCGGGTCAGGGGGCTACAATGAGCAGTTCTTC
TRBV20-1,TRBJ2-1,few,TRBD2,CSARGLADSSYNEQFF,TGCAGTGCTCGGGGACTAGCGGATAGCTCCTACAATGAGCAGTTCTTC
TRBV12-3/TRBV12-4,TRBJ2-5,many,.,CASSAATGWGLETQYF,TGTGCCAGCAGCGCAGCAACAGGATGGGGTTTGGAGACCCAGTACTTC
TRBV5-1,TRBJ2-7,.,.,CASREGVEDEQYF,TGCGCCAGCAGGGAAGGGGTCGAGGACGAGCAGTACTTC
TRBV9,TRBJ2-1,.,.,CASSAGPGINNEQFF,TGTGCCAGCAGCGCCGGACCGGGGATAAACAATGAGCAGTTCTTC
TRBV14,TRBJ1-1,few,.,CASSPVGGYNTEAFF,TGTGCCAGCAGCCCTGTCGGGGGATATAACACTGAAGCTTTCTTT
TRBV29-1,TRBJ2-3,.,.,CSVVGGRTADTQYF,TGCAGCGTTGTTGGTGGGAGGACAGCAGATACGCAGTATTTT
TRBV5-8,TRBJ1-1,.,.,CASSAVEAFF,TGTGCCAGCAGCGCTGTTGAAGCTTTCTTT
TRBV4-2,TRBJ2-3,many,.,CASSQEVYHARVTQYF,TGTGCCAGCAGCCAAGAGGTCTACCATGCGCGTGTTACGCAGTATTTT
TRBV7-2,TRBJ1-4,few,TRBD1,CASSYGTGLNEKLFF,TGTGCCAGCAGCTACGGGACAGGCCTTAATGAAAAACTGTTTTTT
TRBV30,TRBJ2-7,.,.,CAWSAGAGFGEQYF,TGTGCCTGGAGTGCAGGTGCCGGCTTCGGCGAGCAGTACTTC
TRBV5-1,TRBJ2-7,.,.,CASSLNGRSSYEQYF,TGCGCCAGCAGCTTAAATGGCAGGAGCTCCTACGAGCAGTACTTC
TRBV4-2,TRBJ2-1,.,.,CASSRRHAEEQFF,TGTGCCAGCAGCCGCCGACACGCTGAAGAGCAGTTCTTC
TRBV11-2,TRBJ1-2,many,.,CASRADSHYGYTF,TGTGCCAGCAGGGCAGACAGTCACTATGGCTACACCTTC
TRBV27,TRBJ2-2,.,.,CASSLWTGWQGPGELFF,TGTGCCAGCAGTTTATGGACCGGGTGGCAGGGGCCCGGGGAGCTGTTTTTT
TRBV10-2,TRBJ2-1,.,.,CASSEYEVPDSSSYNEQFF,TGCGCCAGCAGTGAGTATGAGGTTCCGGACTCAAGCTCCTACAATGAGCAGTTCTTC
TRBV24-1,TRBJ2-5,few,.,CATSDFRTTRREETQYF,TGTGCCACCAGTGATTTCCGGACTACGAGGCGTGAGGAGACCCAGTACTTC
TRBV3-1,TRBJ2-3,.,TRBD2,CASTGVIAGISDTQYF,TGTGCCAGCACAGGGGTAATAGCGGGAATCTCAGATACGCAGTATTTT
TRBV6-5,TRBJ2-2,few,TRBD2,CASSWASGVSGELFF,TGTGCCAGCAGTTGGGCTAGCGGGGTCTCCGGGGAGCTGTTTTTT
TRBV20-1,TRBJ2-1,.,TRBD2,CSAYRGTSGRSSYNEQFF,TGCAGTGCTTACCGGGGGACTAGCGGGAGGAGCTCCTACAATGAGCAGTTCTTC
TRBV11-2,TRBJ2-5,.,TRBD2,CASSSREGLETQYF,TGTGCCAGCAGCTCTAGGGAGGGTTTGGAGACCCAGTACTTC
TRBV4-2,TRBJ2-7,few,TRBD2,CASSQEEPRGGEQYF,TGTGCCAGCAGCCAAGAGGAACCGCGGGGGGGCGAGCAGTACTTC
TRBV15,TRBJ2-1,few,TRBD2,CATRSGLAGVRSEQFF,TGTGCCACCAGGTCAGGACTAGCGGGAGTCAGATCGGAGCAGTTCTTC
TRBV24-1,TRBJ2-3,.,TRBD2,CATSGTGLAGEGDTQYF,TGTGCCACCAGTGGAACGGGACTAGCGGGGGAAGGAGATACGCAGTATTTT
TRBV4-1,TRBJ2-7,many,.,CASSTTGAGQQYF,TGCGCCAGCAGTACTACGGGGGCGGGGCAGCAGTACTTC
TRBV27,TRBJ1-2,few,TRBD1,CASSPGTGFGYTF,TGTGCCAGCAGTCCCGGGACAGGCTTTGGCTACACCTTC
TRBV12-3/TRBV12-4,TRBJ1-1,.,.,CASSYVSDTEAFF,TGTGCCAGCAGTTACGTCAGCGACACTGAAGCTTTCTTT
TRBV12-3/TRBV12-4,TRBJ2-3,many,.,CASGTTLGGDTQYF,TGTGCCAGCGGGACCACCCTCGGGGGAGATACGCAGTATTTT